This T cell receptor (beta chain) was sequenced in a study of technical replicates of blood from a handful of donors. The CDR3 extends over 16 amino acids. The V end lost 5 bases, the J end lost 1 base, and 12 bases lay between the germline ends. Germline assignment: CDR1 SGHTA and CDR2 FQGNSA. Profiled with immunoSEQ multiplex PCR; TCRdb holds only in-frame clones, not every one. The table lists about 82,000 clones, approximately 94% of them singletons. The source is a human donor in good health. V and J are TRBV7-2 and TRBJ2-6; a weak D match, TRBD2 (7 bases). Sequencing input: T cells isolated from PBMCs. CDR3 amino acids: CASSREGGSGANVLTF. In DNA, the CDR3 is TGTGCCAGCAGCCGCGAGGGGGGGTCTGGGGCCAACGTCCTGACTTTC.